The 25 T cell receptor beta chains listed next were all sequenced from one sample in a study of cytomegalovirus exposure and HLA in healthy donors. The study ran its PCR with 60 Vbeta and 13 Jbeta primers. Sequencing used immunoSEQ multiplex PCR; TCRdb keeps in-frame clones, though not all of them. The sample consists of some 120,000 clones, about three quarters of them appearing once. The sample taken for sequencing was PBMCs. These receptor sequences come from a human donor in good health.

This rearrangement joins TRBV9 to TRBJ1-2; 7 bases are shared with TRBD1. V gave up 1 base and J gave up 4 bases; unmatched junction bases: 7. The germline CDR1 and CDR2 sequences are SGDLS and YYNGEE. The CDR3 extends over 15 amino acids. As DNA, the CDR3 is TGTGCCAGCAGCGTACGGGGGACAGATTCCTATGGCTACACCTTC. This codes for CASSVRGTDSYGYTF.

The V and J genes are TRBV7-9 and TRBJ1-5, with no clear D. The CDR3 has 13 amino acids. Per germline, CDR1 SEHNR and CDR2 FQNEAQ (reference sequence). With 6 bases removed from V and 6 bases from J, the gap between germline ends came to 12 bases. CDR3 DNA sequence: TGTGCCAGCAGTCCAGGAGGCGGTCAGCCCCAGCATTTT. Protein product: CASSPGGGQPQHF.

The chain couples TRBV15 to TRBJ2-1; 14 bases are a match to TRBD2. Germline CDR1 reads LNHNV; CDR2 reads YYDKDF (reference sequence). With 3 bases clipped from V and 2 bases from J, the junction kept 12 bases outside the gene matches. This CDR3 region has 20 residues. The CDR3 sequence: CATSRIPGLAGERTYNEQFF. CDR3 coding DNA: TGTGCCACCAGCAGGATTCCGGGACTAGCGGGGGAACGCACCTACAATGAGCAGTTCTTC.

The rearrangement links TRBV5-6 to TRBJ2-7; weak D call: TRBD1 (6 bases). V was pared by 3 bases and J by 3 bases, with 16 bases between. The CDR3 loop spans 15 amino acids. Looked up from germline, CDR1 is SGHDT and CDR2 is YYEEEE. The CDR3 here is CASSSLGQGFYEQYF. The DNA of the CDR3 is TGTGCCAGCAGCTCCTTGGGCCAGGGGTTCTACGAGCAGTACTTC. The full variable domain, with the rest looked up from reference TRBV5-6 and TRBJ2-7, is DAGVTQSPTHLIKTRGQQVTLRCSPKSGHDTVSWYQQALGQGPQFIFQYYEEEERQRGNFPDRFSGHQFPNYSSELNVNALLLGDSALYLCASSSLGQGFYEQYFGPGTRLTVT.

The chain uses TRBV5-6 and TRBJ2-2; 11 bases line up with TRBD1. CDR3 length: 14 residues. Germline V gene lookup returns CDR1 SGHDT and CDR2 YYEEEE. After removal of 4 bases from V and 9 bases from J, the junction contained 5 bases not matched to a gene. In DNA, the CDR3 is TGTGCCAGCAGCCCCCGGACAGGGGGCCGGGAGCTGTTTTTT. It specifies CASSPRTGGRELFF.

This clone was recorded a few times. The chain has TRBV18 and TRBJ1-5, with TRBD1 matching over 7 bases. With 3 bases clipped from V and 4 bases from J, the junction kept 9 bases outside the gene matches. The CDR3 has 16 amino acids. Germline V CDR1 and CDR2: KGHSH, LQKENI. In DNA, the CDR3 is TGTGCCAGCTCACCCTATAAGGGACAGACTAATCAGCCCCAGCATTTT. Translation: CASSPYKGQTNQPQHF. The entire variable domain, with the rest obtained from reference TRBV18 and TRBJ1-5, is as follows: NAGVMQNPRHLVRRRGQEARLRCSPMKGHSHVYWYRQLPEEGLKFMVYLQKENIIDESGMPKERFSAEFPKEGPSILRIQQVVRGDSAAYFCASSPYKGQTNQPQHFGDGTRLSIL.

V is TRBV9 and J is TRBJ2-5; tentatively, D is TRBD2 (7 bases). V gave up 3 bases and J gave up 7 bases, with 16 bases separating them. The CDR3 consists of 14 residues. The germline V gene encodes CDR1 SGDLS and CDR2 YYNGEE. The CDR3 sequence is CASSDPGGPGTQYF. CDR3 nucleotides: TGTGCCAGCAGCGACCCGGGGGGCCCGGGGACCCAGTACTTC.

In this sample, this clone turned up a few times. V gene TRBV19 combines with J gene TRBJ1-1; D perhaps matches TRBD1 (5 bases). The V end was cut by 4 bases, the J end by 5 bases, with 8 bases between. Germline CDR1 reads LNHDA; CDR2 reads SQIVND (reference sequence). CDR3 size: 12 residues. CDR3 bases: TGTGCCAGTAGTACCCAGGGAACTGAAGCTTTCTTT. Its translation: CASSTQGTEAFF.

The chain carries TRBV5-6 and TRBJ1-2, with 7 bases fitting TRBD1. In germline, CDR1 is SGHDT, CDR2 YYEEEE. This CDR3 comprises 15 residues. Germline trimming cut 0 bases from V and 5 bases from J; bases unmatched to any gene: 7. CDR3 bases: TGTGCCAGCAGCTTGGCTGACAGGGAGGTATATGGCTACACCTTC. It specifies CASSLADREVYGYTF.

This chain joins TRBV5-1 and TRBJ2-7, with D hard to call. Germline V gene lookup returns CDR1 SGHRS and CDR2 YFSETQ. V lost 3 bases to trimming and J lost 2 bases, with 9 bases between them. The CDR3 length is 13 residues. The CDR3 loop is CASSSVATYEQYF. For the CDR3, the DNA is TGCGCCAGCAGCTCCGTGGCCACCTACGAGCAGTACTTC.

The chain links TRBV5-1 to TRBJ2-7; 7 positions agree with TRBD2. After removal of 2 bases from V and 5 bases from J, the junction contained 7 bases not matched to a gene. The CDR3 runs 14 residues. The germline V gene encodes CDR1 SGHRS and CDR2 YFSETQ. Here the CDR3 reads CASSLGREGNEQYF. The CDR3 DNA reads as TGCGCCAGCAGCTTAGGCAGGGAGGGGAACGAGCAGTACTTC.

This clone occurred once. V and J are TRBV7-9 and TRBJ2-3, with D hard to call. The CDR3 length is 14 residues. Trimming took off 2 bases at V and 0 bases at J, with 6 bases between the two ends. CDR1 and CDR2 (germline): SEHNR, FQNEAQ (reference sequence). The CDR3 reads CASSLSTSTDTQYF. The CDR3 bases are TGTGCCAGCAGCTTAAGTACAAGCACAGATACGCAGTATTTT.

CDR3 residues: CATSRDPLYTDTQYF. CDR3 coding DNA: TGTGCCACCAGCAGAGACCCCTTATACACAGATACGCAGTATTTT. The chain uses TRBV15 and TRBJ2-3; D gene uncertain. There are 15 residues in the CDR3. V dropped 0 bases and J dropped 2 bases, with 9 bases sitting between them. Germline CDR1 and CDR2: LNHNV and YYDKDF (reference sequence).

The chain carries TRBV7-9 and TRBJ1-5; TRBD1 aligns across 7 bases. CDR1 is SEHNR and CDR2 is FQNEAQ in the germline V gene (reference sequence). V trimming: 5 bases; J trimming: 1 base; junction bases outside the gene matches: 11. The CDR3 extends over 17 amino acids. CDR3 sequence reads: CASSGGQSAGSNQPQHF. CDR3 bases: TGTGCCAGCAGCGGGGGACAGTCGGCGGGGAGCAATCAGCCCCAGCATTTT.

As regards this clone: Germline and junction disagree at one end, which may indicate a read error. The chain uses TRBV5-1 and TRBJ2-7; TRBD1 agrees at 12 bases. CDR3 length: 14 residues. Looked up from germline, CDR1 is SGHRS and CDR2 is YFSETQ. The CDR3 here is CASRGQGASYGQYF. The DNA for the CDR3 is TGCGCCAGCAGGGGACAGGGGGCGAGCTACGGGCAGTACTTC.

The J gene is TRBJ2-3, the V gene TRBV7-9, with a weak D call TRBD2 (6 bases). Germline CDR1 and CDR2: SEHNR and FQNEAQ (reference sequence). The CDR3 loop spans 19 amino acids. The V and J ends lost 4 bases and 3 bases respectively, with 26 bases between them. The CDR3 DNA is TGTGCCAGCAGCTCCGCCCTAGCCCCTCGGGGCGGGACGACAGATACGCAGTATTTT. Protein sequence: CASSSALAPRGGTTDTQYF.

The rearrangement links TRBV19 to TRBJ2-7; D may be TRBD2 (5 bases). This CDR3 spans 14 amino acids. V dropped 6 bases and J dropped 2 bases, with 14 bases sitting between them. Germline V lookup: CDR1 LNHDA, CDR2 SQIVND (reference sequence). CDR3 sequence (DNA): TGTGCCAGTAGCCCCGGCCTCGGGGCCTACGAGCAGTACTTC. This sequence encodes CASSPGLGAYEQYF.

About this clone: This sample also contains other DNA sequences that code for the same CDR3. This CDR3 is CASSYGQNYGYTF. CDR3 sequence (DNA): TGTGCCAGCAGTTATGGCCAGAACTATGGCTACACCTTC. J is TRBJ1-2 and V is TRBV6-6; the D is unclear. The CDR3 contains 13 residues. Per the germline V gene, CDR1 is MNHNY and CDR2 is SVGAGI (reference sequence). V lost 3 bases to trimming and J lost 2 bases, with 7 bases between them.

The rearrangement uses TRBV19 and TRBJ1-5, with TRBD1 as a possible D gene (6 bases). Trimming pared 6 bases from V and 3 bases from J, leaving 12 bases between. CDR3 length: 14 amino acids. Germline V gene lookup returns CDR1 LNHDA and CDR2 SQIVND (reference sequence). The CDR3 reads CASRRTALNQPQHF. As DNA, the CDR3 is TGTGCCAGTAGGAGGACAGCACTCAATCAGCCCCAGCATTTT.

The rearrangement links TRBV9 to TRBJ2-1, with a weak D call TRBD1 (6 bases). The CDR3 loop spans 15 amino acids. The V end lost 1 base, the J end lost 5 bases, and 13 bases lay between the germline ends. Germline V gene sequence: CDR1 SGDLS, CDR2 YYNGEE. The DNA for the CDR3 is TGTGCCAGCAGCGTAACACAGGGCATCCACAATGAGCAGTTCTTC. Its translation is CASSVTQGIHNEQFF.

CDR3 nucleotide sequence: TGTGCCAGCACCGAAGGACTGAACCAAGAGACCCAGTACTTC. The encoded protein is CASTEGLNQETQYF. The V gene is TRBV7-9, the J gene TRBJ2-5; possibly TRBD2 for D (5 bases). CDR3 length equals 14 residues. V lost 7 bases and J lost 0, with 12 bases in between. Germline assignment: CDR1 SEHNR and CDR2 FQNEAQ (reference sequence).

This clone was counted a few times. This chain links TRBV19 with TRBJ2-3; no reliable D call. Germline V CDR1 and CDR2: LNHDA, SQIVND (reference sequence). Between the trimmed V and J ends, which lost 4 bases and 4 bases, there was a span of 6 bases. This CDR3 has 12 residues. The CDR3 sequence: CASSSVPDTQYF. The CDR3 DNA sequence: TGTGCCAGTAGTAGCGTCCCAGATACGCAGTATTTT.

This chain joins TRBV10-1 and TRBJ1-5; 10 bases are shared with TRBD1. CDR3 length equals 18 residues. The germline gives CDR1 WNHNN, CDR2 SYGVQD (reference sequence). V shed 7 bases and J 7 bases; nucleotides not matched to a gene: 19. The CDR3 nucleotides are TGCGCCAGCATTTGCGGGATTGACCGGGACAGGGGTAGACAGCCCCAGCATTTT. As protein: CASICGIDRDRGRQPQHF.

The V and J genes are TRBV5-4 and TRBJ2-5; a possible D gene is TRBD2 (5 bases). The CDR3 runs 14 residues. V was trimmed by 5 bases and J by 0 bases, leaving 11 bases between them. The germline CDR1 and CDR2 sequences are SGHNT and YYREEE (reference sequence). CDR3 bases: TGTGCCAGCAGACAGACGGGATACCAAGAGACCCAGTACTTC. Its translation is CASRQTGYQETQYF.

V usage is TRBV25-1 and J usage is TRBJ2-1, with 7 bases that match TRBD2. V lost 1 base to trimming and J lost 5 bases; unmatched junction nucleotides: 8. The CDR3 sequence is 16 residues long. Germline values: CDR1 MGHDK, CDR2 SYGVNS. CDR3: CASSESRRGVHNEQFF. CDR3 bases: TGTGCCAGCAGTGAATCCCGACGGGGGGTACACAATGAGCAGTTCTTC.